Each of the 2 T cell receptor beta chains below was sequenced from the same sample in a study of T cells expressing NK-cell markers. TCRdb reprocessed the 5' RACE reads and keeps a single row for each CDR3 protein, giving no DNA. The sample includes 300,000 to 500,000 distinct CDR3 sequences. The sample consisted of blood T cells: a sorted CD56 or NKG2C T cell subset, CD4+ or CD8+ T cells, or bulk PBMC T cells (not recorded which). The source is a woman aged 45-59 years in good health.

The chain links TRBV2 to TRBJ2-2; the TCRdb D gene call, TRBD1, has no DNA to confirm it. This CDR3 comprises 15 residues. CDR1 SNHLY and CDR2 FYNNEI come from the germline V gene. This chain's CDR3 is CASSEEGQGSGELFF.

J is TRBJ2-5 and V is TRBV7-8; TCRdb picks TRBD1, but there is no DNA to check that call. CDR1 and CDR2 from the germline V gene are SGHVS and FQNEAQ. The CDR3 totals 16 residues. The CDR3 loop is CASSLVGIGGQETQYF.